This T cell receptor beta chain was identified during a study of blood T cell repertoires in COVID-19. About the research overall: There were acute and convalescent COVID-19 samples, and they came from the United States, Italy and Spain. T cells, B-cell-depleted T cells, or PBMCs supplied cDNA or gDNA.

Trimming left V 2 bases short and J 8 bases short, with 10 bases between. CDR3 length: 12 amino acids. Germline CDR1 GTSNPN, CDR2 SVGIG (reference sequence). Source study methods: The assay estimated nucleated cells by amplifying reference gene primers. Produced via immunoSEQ multiplex PCR; TCRdb's table is partial and in-frame only. V and J calls and clone size are copied from that table; D and trimming were computed from the DNA. The sample includes 310,000 or so clones, 85% to 90% seen only once; the top ten take 3.5% to 4%. The sequenced sample consisted of peripheral blood. This TCR derives from a woman aged 45 to 65 with active or convalescent COVID-19. The gene calls are TRBV30 and TRBJ2-1, with D maybe TRBD2 (5 bases). The DNA of the CDR3 is TGTGCCTGGAGTCCGACTATCCATGAGCAGTTCTTC. As protein: CAWSPTIHEQFF. The full variable domain, its missing parts supplied by reference TRBV30 and TRBJ2-1, is SQTIHQWPATLVQPVGSPLSLECTVEGTSNPNLYWYRQAAGRGLQLLFYSVGIGQISSEVPQNLSASRPQDRQFILSSKKLLLSDSGFYLCAWSPTIHEQFFGPGTRLTVL.